These 14 T cell receptor beta chains were sequenced from one sample in a study of blood T cell repertoires in COVID-19. The method was immunoSEQ multiplex PCR; TCRdb's version includes in-frame clones alone and lacks a portion of them. There are about 190,000 clones in the sample; over 60% occur only once, and about 26% lies in the top ten. Sequenced input: peripheral blood. The origin of the receptors is a woman aged 70-85 years with acute or convalescent COVID-19.

V is TRBV19 and J is TRBJ1-4; 10 bases agree with TRBD1. Trimming cost V 1 base and J 3 bases; bases outside gene matches: 11. Germline V lookup: CDR1 LNHDA, CDR2 SQIVND (reference sequence). The CDR3 runs to 19 residues. The DNA of the CDR3 is TGTGCCAGTAGTATAGTTGGACAGGGGGACGGAGTACCTAATGAAAAACTGTTTTTT. Its protein is CASSIVGQGDGVPNEKLFF.

Only one count was recorded for this clone. V usage is TRBV27 and J usage is TRBJ2-5, with 9 bases matching TRBD2. CDR3 size: 16 residues. From germline, CDR1 is MNHEY and CDR2 SMNVEV (reference sequence). The V and J ends lost 2 bases and 3 bases, in that order; junction bases with no gene match: 7. CDR3 bases: TGTGCCAGCAGTTTACGGCAGGGACTAGCTAAAGAGACCCAGTACTTC. Its protein is CASSLRQGLAKETQYF.

This chain connects TRBV7-2 to TRBJ2-1; D might be TRBD2 (5 bases). The germline gives CDR1 SGHTA, CDR2 FQGNSA. V was clipped by 1 base and J by 1 base, with 11 bases between them. This CDR3 contains 16 residues. The CDR3 region is CASSLVSGRSYNEQFF. CDR3 in DNA: TGTGCCAGCAGCTTAGTGAGCGGACGTTCCTACAATGAGCAGTTCTTC. Combining the CDR3 with reference TRBV7-2 and TRBJ2-1 gives the whole variable domain GAGVSQSPSNKVTEKGKDVELRCDPISGHTALYWYRQSLGQGLEFLIYFQGNSAPDKSGLPSDRFSAERTGGSVSTLTIQRTQQEDSAVYLCASSLVSGRSYNEQFFGPGTRLTVL.

The rearrangement uses TRBV14 and TRBJ2-1, with TRBD2 identical over 8 bases. From germline, CDR1 is SGHDN and CDR2 FVKESK. Trimming removed 4 bases from V and 13 bases from J; junction bases left unmatched: 12. The CDR3 loop spans 14 amino acids. This CDR3 reads CASSRRTRTSLQFF. In DNA, the CDR3 is TGTGCCAGCAGCCGCCGAACCCGGACTAGCCTTCAGTTCTTC.

This clone appeared a few times. J is TRBJ2-3 and V is TRBV2, with 9 bases aligning to TRBD2. CDR1 is SNHLY, CDR2 FYNNEI, per germline. V lost 6 bases, J lost 2 bases, and 9 bases stayed unmatched. This CDR3 is 16 amino acids long. For the CDR3, the DNA is TGTGCCAGCAGGGGCGGGACTAGCTATAACACAGATACGCAGTATTTT. It codes for CASRGGTSYNTDTQYF.

This clone was recorded at least ten times. The chain recombines TRBV4-1 with TRBJ2-7; a weak D match, TRBD2 (6 bases). Germline CDR1 and CDR2: MGHRA and YSYEKL. The CDR3 runs to 14 residues. The V end was cut by 7 bases, the J end by 0 bases, with 13 bases between. The DNA of the CDR3 is TGCGCCAGCACCAGGCCCGGGGGCTCCTACGAGCAGTACTTC. Protein sequence: CASTRPGGSYEQYF.

The chain joins TRBV10-3 to TRBJ2-5; 8 positions agree with TRBD1. The CDR3 is made up of 16 amino acids. The V gene's germline CDR1 is ENHRY and CDR2 SYGVKD. The V and J ends lost 1 base and 6 bases, in that order; junction bases with no gene match: 10. For the CDR3, the DNA is TGTGCCATCAGTGAGTACGGGGTCAGGGGGCCGCAGACCCAGTACTTC. Translation: CAISEYGVRGPQTQYF.

The DNA of the CDR3 is TGCGCCAGCAGCCCTCCGGGGAAGCTCAACGAGCAGTACTTC. Translation gives CASSPPGKLNEQYF. This chain uses TRBV4-1 with TRBJ2-7, with D perhaps matching TRBD2 (5 bases). Looked up from germline, CDR1 is MGHRA and CDR2 is YSYEKL. V was pared by 4 bases and J by 5 bases, with 15 bases between. The CDR3 runs to 14 residues.

This rearrangement joins TRBV29-1 to TRBJ2-7, with D tentatively TRBD2 (5 bases). V was cut by 3 bases and J by 1 base, with 13 bases left in between. The CDR3 is made up of 14 amino acids. CDR1 SQVTM and CDR2 ANQGSEA come from the germline V gene. The CDR3, as DNA: TGCAGCGTTGACCCCCCGCGGGCATCCTACGAGCAGTACTTC. This encodes CSVDPPRASYEQYF.

The V gene is TRBV7-3, the J gene TRBJ2-3; TRBD2 is a possible D gene (5 bases). CDR1 is SGHTA and CDR2 is FQGTGA in the germline V gene. This CDR3 is 13 amino acids long. V dropped 5 bases and J dropped 0 bases, with 6 bases sitting between them. CDR3 sequence (DNA): TGTGCCAGCAGCCCGGGAAGCACAGATACGCAGTATTTT. Amino acid sequence: CASSPGSTDTQYF.

The chain employs TRBV5-4 and TRBJ2-7; unclear D gene. This CDR3 comprises 12 residues. Germline V gives CDR1 SGHNT, CDR2 YYREEE (reference sequence). Trimming left V 3 bases short and J 6 bases short, with 10 bases between. CDR3 loop: CASSSLASEQYF. The CDR3 DNA is TGTGCCAGCAGCTCCCTTGCCAGCGAGCAGTACTTC. The entire variable domain, with the rest obtained from reference TRBV5-4 and TRBJ2-7, is as follows: ETGVTQSPTHLIKTRGQQVTLRCSSQSGHNTVSWYQQALGQGPQFIFQYYREEENGRGNFPPRFSGLQFPNYSSELNVNALELDDSALYLCASSSLASEQYFGPGTRLTVT.

This sequence joins TRBV2 and TRBJ2-4; 14 positions agree with TRBD2. Germline V gene data show CDR1 as SNHLY and CDR2 as FYNNEI. CDR3 length: 16 residues. V was clipped by 6 bases and J by 10 bases; unmatched bases: 11. This CDR3 is CASRDGLAGGERIQYF. The CDR3 nucleotides are TGTGCCAGCAGAGATGGACTAGCGGGAGGAGAAAGGATTCAGTACTTC.

The chain uses TRBV2 and TRBJ1-2; 9 bases agree with TRBD1. The CDR3 has 13 amino acids. The germline CDR1 and CDR2 sequences are SNHLY and FYNNEI. V dropped 6 bases and J dropped 7; count of bases not matched to a gene: 6. CDR3 nucleotide sequence: TGTGCCAGCAGGGAACAGGGGGCAGGTGGCTACACCTTC. Translating it yields CASREQGAGGYTF.

This chain joins TRBV15 and TRBJ1-5; 7 bases map to TRBD1. The CDR3 is 15 amino acids. Germline V gene sequence: CDR1 LNHNV, CDR2 YYDKDF (reference sequence). Trimming took 5 bases from V and 3 from J; bases not matched to a gene: 7. CDR3 bases: TGTGCCACCAGCTATCAGACAGGGAACAATCAGCCCCAGCATTTT. Protein product: CATSYQTGNNQPQHF.